The clone carrying this T cell receptor beta chain was seen at least ten times. Antigen: not known. The sample originates from a study of T-cell reconstitution after alpha-beta-depleted transplantation in children. Study-level results: Some patients' high day-60 TCRbeta diversity was traced to surviving recipient T cells and thymic progenitors. Several hundred graft clones that had expanded were reportedly the source of alpha-beta T cells about two months after transplant. Newly produced T cells mostly provided counts and TCRbeta diversity after one year, as hyperexpanded clones declined.

The germline gives CDR1 SGHVS, CDR2 FNYEAQ. The CDR3 loop spans 9 amino acids. Trimming removed 9 bases at V and 3 bases at J, with 1 base between. Preparation of the TCRbeta library used unique molecular identifiers. MiXCR, run by TCRdb on the PCR reads, gives a single entry per CDR3 protein. The sample includes 550,000 to 800,000 distinct CDR3 sequences, about an eighth seen only once; the top ten take 0.79%. V gene TRBV7-6 combines with J gene TRBJ2-3; D call uncertain. This TCR was recovered from a girl aged 2 to 9 with congenital amegakaryocytic thrombocytopenia, due to receive a stem cell transplant. The specimen was PBMCs, collected before TCRalphabeta/CD19-depleted stem cell transplant. CDR3 sequence reads: CARTDTQYF. The CDR3 DNA sequence: TGTGCCAGAACAGATACGCAGTATTTT.